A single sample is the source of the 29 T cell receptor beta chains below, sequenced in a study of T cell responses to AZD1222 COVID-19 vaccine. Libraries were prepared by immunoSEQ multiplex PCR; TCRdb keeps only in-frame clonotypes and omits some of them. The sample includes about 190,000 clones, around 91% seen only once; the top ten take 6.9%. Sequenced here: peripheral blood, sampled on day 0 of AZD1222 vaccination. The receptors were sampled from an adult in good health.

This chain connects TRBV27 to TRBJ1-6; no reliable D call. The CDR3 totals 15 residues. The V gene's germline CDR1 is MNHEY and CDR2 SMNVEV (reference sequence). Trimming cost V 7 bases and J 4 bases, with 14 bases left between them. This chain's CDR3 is CASTDTPKYNSPLHF. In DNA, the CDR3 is TGTGCCAGCACTGACACTCCGAAATATAATTCACCCCTCCACTTT.

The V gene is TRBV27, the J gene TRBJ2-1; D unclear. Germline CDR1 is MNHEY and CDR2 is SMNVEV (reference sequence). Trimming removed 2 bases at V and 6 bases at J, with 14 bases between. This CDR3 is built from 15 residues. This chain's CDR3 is CASSLGPTSANEQFF. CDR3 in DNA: TGTGCCAGCAGTTTAGGGCCCACGAGCGCCAATGAGCAGTTCTTC.

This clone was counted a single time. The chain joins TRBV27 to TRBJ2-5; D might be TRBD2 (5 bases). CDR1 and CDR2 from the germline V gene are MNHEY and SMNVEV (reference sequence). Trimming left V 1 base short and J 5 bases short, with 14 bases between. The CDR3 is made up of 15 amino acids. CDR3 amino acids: CASSLYPTGFETQYF. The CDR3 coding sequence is TGTGCCAGCAGTTTATACCCCACGGGGTTTGAGACCCAGTACTTC.

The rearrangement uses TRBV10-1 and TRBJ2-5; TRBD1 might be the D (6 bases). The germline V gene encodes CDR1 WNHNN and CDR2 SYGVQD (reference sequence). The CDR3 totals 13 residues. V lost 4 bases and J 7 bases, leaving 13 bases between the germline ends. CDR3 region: CASSGRTDGTQYF. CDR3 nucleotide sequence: TGCGCCAGCAGTGGGAGGACAGACGGGACCCAGTACTTC.

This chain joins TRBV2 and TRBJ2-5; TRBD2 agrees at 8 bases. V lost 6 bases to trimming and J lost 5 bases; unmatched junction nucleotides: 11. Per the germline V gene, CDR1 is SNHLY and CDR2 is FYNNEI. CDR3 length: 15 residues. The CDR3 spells CASRGAGVALETQYF. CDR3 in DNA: TGTGCCAGCAGGGGAGCGGGGGTTGCTCTGGAGACCCAGTACTTC.

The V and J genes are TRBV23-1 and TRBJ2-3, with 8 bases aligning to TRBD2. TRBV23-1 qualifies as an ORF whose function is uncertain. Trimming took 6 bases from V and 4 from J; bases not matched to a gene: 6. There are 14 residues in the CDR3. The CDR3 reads CASSSSGGADTQYF. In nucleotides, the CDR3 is TGCGCCAGCAGCTCAAGCGGGGGAGCAGATACGCAGTATTTT.

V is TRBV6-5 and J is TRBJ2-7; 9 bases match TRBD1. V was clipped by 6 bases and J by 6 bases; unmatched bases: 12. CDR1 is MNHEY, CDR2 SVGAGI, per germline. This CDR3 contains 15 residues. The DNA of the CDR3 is TGTGCCAGCAGCCTGAGACAGGGGGGCCTGGGCGAGCAGTACTTC. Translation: CASSLRQGGLGEQYF.

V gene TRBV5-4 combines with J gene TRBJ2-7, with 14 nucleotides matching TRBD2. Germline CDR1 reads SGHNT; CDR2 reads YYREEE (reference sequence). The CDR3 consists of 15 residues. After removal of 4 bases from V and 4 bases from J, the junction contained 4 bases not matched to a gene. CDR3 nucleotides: TGTGCCAGCAGCAGGGGACTAGCGGGAGATTACGAGCAGTACGTC. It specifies CASSRGLAGDYEQYV.

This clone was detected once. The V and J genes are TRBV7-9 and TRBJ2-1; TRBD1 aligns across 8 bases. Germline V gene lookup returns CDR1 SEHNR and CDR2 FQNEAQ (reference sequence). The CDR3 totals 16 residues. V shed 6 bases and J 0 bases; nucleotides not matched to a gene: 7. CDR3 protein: CASSSGTGGSYNEQFF. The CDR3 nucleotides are TGTGCCAGCAGTTCCGGGACAGGAGGCTCCTACAATGAGCAGTTCTTC.

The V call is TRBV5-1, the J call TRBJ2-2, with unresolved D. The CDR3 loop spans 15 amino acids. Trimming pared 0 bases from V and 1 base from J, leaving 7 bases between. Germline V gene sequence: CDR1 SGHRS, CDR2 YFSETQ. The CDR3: CASSLDSLNTGELFF. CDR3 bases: TGCGCCAGCAGCTTGGACAGCCTGAACACCGGGGAGCTGTTTTTT.

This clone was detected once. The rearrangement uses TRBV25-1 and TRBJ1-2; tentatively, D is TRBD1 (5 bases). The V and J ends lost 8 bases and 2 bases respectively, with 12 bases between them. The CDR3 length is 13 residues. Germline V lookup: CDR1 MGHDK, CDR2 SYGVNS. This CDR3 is CASGGVANYGYTF. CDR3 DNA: TGTGCCAGCGGAGGGGTGGCGAACTATGGCTACACCTTC.

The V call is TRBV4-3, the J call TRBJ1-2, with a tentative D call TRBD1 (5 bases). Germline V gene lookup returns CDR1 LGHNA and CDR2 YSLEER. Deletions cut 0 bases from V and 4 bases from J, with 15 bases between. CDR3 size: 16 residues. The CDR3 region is CASSQDQPGLSYGYTF. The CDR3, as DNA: TGCGCCAGCAGCCAAGATCAGCCAGGGCTGAGCTATGGCTACACCTTC.

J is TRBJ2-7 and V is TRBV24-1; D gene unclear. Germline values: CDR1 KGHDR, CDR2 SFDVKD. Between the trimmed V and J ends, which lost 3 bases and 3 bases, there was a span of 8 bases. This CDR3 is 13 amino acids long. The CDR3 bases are TGTGCCACCAGTGATATCGTTTGCTACGAGCAGTACGTC. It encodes CATSDIVCYEQYV.

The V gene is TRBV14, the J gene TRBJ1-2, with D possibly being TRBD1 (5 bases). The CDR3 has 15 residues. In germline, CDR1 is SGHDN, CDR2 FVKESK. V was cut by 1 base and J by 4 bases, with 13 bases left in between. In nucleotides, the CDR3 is TGTGCCAGCAGCCAAGGGGGGGGATTCGGCTATGGCTACACCTTC. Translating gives CASSQGGGFGYGYTF.

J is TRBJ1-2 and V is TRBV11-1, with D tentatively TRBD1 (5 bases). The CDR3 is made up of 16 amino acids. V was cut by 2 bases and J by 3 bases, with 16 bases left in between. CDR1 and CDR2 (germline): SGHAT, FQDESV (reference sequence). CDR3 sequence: CASSLTEGSPDYGYTF. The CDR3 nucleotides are TGTGCCAGCAGCTTAACGGAGGGGAGCCCAGACTATGGCTACACCTTC. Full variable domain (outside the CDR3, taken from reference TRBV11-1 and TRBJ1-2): EAEVAQSPRYKITEKSQAVAFWCDPISGHATLYWYRQILGQGPELLVQFQDESVVDDSQLPKDRFSAERLKGVDSTLKIQPAELGDSAMYLCASSLTEGSPDYGYTFGSGTRLTVV.

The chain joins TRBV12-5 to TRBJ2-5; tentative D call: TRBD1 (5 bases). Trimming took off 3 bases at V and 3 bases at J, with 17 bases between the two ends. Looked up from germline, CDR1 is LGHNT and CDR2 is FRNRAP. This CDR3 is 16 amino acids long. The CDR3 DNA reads TGTGCTAGTGGTTTAGGCGTGGGGCAACCAGAAGAGACCCAGTACTTC. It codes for CASGLGVGQPEETQYF.

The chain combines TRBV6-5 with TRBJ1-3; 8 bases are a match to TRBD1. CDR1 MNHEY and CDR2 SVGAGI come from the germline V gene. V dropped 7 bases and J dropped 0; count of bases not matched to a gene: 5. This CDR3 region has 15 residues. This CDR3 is CASKGTGPSGNTIYF. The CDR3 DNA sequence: TGTGCCAGCAAGGGGACAGGTCCCTCTGGAAACACCATATATTTT.

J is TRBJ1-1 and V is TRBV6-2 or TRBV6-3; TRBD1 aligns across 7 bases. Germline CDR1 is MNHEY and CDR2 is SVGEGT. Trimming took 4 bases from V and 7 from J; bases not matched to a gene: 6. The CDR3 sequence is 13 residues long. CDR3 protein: CASSFTTGSEAFF. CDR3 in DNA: TGTGCCAGCAGTTTTACGACAGGGAGTGAAGCTTTCTTT.

The CDR3 DNA reads as TGTGCCACCAGTGATAGGCAAGACAAACAAGAGACCCAGTACTTC. Protein: CATSDRQDKQETQYF. V is TRBV24-1 and J is TRBJ2-5; D is uncertain. The CDR3 contains 15 residues. Germline assignment: CDR1 KGHDR and CDR2 SFDVKD. Trimming removed 3 bases at V and 2 bases at J, with 12 bases between.

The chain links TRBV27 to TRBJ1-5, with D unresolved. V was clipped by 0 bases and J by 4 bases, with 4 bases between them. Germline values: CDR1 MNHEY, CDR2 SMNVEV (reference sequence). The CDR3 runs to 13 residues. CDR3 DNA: TGTGCCAGCAGTTTATCCAGAAATCAGCCCCAGCATTTT. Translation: CASSLSRNQPQHF.

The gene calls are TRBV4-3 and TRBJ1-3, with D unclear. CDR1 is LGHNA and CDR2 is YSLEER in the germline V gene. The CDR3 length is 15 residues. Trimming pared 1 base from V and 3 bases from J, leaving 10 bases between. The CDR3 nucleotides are TGCGCCAGCAGCCAAGGTTCGGGCCTTGGAAACACCATATATTTT. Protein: CASSQGSGLGNTIYF.

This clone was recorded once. The CDR3 loop reads CASSQASDDWQGTRYEQYF. The DNA of the CDR3 is TGTGCCAGCAGCCAAGCCTCGGATGACTGGCAGGGGACAAGGTACGAGCAGTACTTC. The genes are TRBV3-1 (or the pseudogene TRBV3-2) and TRBJ2-7, with D maybe TRBD1 (6 bases). V lost 1 base and J 4 bases, leaving 26 bases between the germline ends. Germline V gene data show CDR1 as LGHDT and CDR2 as YNNKEL (reference sequence). The CDR3 contains 19 residues.

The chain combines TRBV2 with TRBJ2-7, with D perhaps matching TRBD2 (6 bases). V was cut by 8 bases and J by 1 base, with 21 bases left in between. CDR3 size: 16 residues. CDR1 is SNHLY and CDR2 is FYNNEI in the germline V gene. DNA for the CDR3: TGTGCCAGCTGCGCGACCCGTGTGGAGGGATCCTACGAGCAGTACGTC. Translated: CASCATRVEGSYEQYV.

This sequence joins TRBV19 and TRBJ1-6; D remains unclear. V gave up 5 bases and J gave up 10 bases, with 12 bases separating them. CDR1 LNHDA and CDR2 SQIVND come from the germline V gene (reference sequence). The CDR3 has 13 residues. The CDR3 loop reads CASSLGVRSPLHF. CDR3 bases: TGTGCCAGTAGTCTCGGGGTAAGGTCACCCCTCCACTTT.

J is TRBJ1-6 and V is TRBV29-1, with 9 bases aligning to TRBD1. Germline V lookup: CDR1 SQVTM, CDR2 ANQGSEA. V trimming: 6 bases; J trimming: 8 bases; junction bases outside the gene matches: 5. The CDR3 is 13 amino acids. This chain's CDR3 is CSVRRDRDSPLHF. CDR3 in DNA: TGCAGCGTCCGCCGGGACAGGGATTCACCCCTCCACTTT.

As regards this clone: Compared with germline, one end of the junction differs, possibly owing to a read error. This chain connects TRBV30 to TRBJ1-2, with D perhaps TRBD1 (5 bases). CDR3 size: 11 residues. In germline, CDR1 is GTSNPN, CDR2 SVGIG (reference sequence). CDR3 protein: CAWSWGGSLAF. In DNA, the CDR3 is TGTGCCTGGAGTTGGGGCGGAAGTTTAGCCTTC.

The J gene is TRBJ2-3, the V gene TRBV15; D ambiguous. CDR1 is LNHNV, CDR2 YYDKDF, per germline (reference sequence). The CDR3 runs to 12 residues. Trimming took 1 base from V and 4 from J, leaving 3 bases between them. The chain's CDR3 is CATSRVADTQYF. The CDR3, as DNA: TGTGCCACCAGCAGAGTCGCAGATACGCAGTATTTT. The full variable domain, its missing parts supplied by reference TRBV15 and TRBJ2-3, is DAMVIQNPRYQVTQFGKPVTLSCSQTLNHNVMYWYQQKSSQAPKLLFHYYDKDFNNEADTPDNFQSRRPNTSFCFLDIRSPGLGDTAMYLCATSRVADTQYFGPGTRLTVL.

In nucleotides, the CDR3 is TGTGCCAGCAGGATGGGACTTATGGACAATGAGCAGTTCTTC. It translates to CASRMGLMDNEQFF. The rearrangement joins TRBV5-5 to TRBJ2-1; D may be TRBD2 (6 bases). V lost 5 bases and J 5 bases, leaving 14 bases between the germline ends. Germline V CDR1 and CDR2: SGHKS, YYEKEE (reference sequence). The CDR3 covers 14 residues.

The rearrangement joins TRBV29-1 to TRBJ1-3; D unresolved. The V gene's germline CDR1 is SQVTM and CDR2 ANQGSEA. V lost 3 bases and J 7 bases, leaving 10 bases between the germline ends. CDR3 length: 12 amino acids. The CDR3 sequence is CSVDLGLNTIYF. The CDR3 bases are TGCAGCGTTGACCTTGGACTCAACACCATATATTTT.